The source of this T cell receptor (beta chain) is a study of blood T cells in healthy people across ages. The CDR3 is 12 residues long. Trimming stripped 4 bases from V and 7 bases from J, with 11 bases between. The germline gives CDR1 MDHEN, CDR2 SYDVKM. A sample-barcoded 5' primer and a J-beta primer mix were used in a second PCR of about 7 to 11 cycles. TCRdb fed the 5' RACE reads into MiXCR, producing one record per CDR3 protein. The table shows about 590,000 distinct CDR3 sequences, with about 30% occurring only once. Whole-study findings and limits: Donor CMV infection status was unknown, possibly confounding age-related changes in expanded clonotypes. Aged donors had fewer naive CD4+ cells and lower diversity than long-lived donors. Conclusively comparing naive with antigen-experienced cells was impossible with unsorted PBMCs.

Extractions gave at least 6 micrograms of total RNA per sample. There are many counts of this clonotype. Its antigen is not known. This receptor was obtained from a woman older than 75 in good health. This chain joins TRBV28 and TRBJ2-7; D is ambiguous. The specimen was blood. CDR3 loop: CASSSPKREQYF. Written as DNA, the CDR3 is TGTGCCAGCAGTTCTCCTAAGAGAGAGCAGTACTTC.